A single sample is the source of the 26 T cell receptor beta chains below, sequenced in a study of blood T cells in healthy people across ages. A second about 7 to 11 cycle PCR used barcoded and J-beta primers. Via MiXCR, TCRdb re-called the 5' RACE reads, giving one row per CDR3 protein. Of a few hundred thousand distinct CDR3 sequences listed, about half are singletons. Sequences were obtained from blood. The source is a man between 60 and 75 years old in good health.

This chain connects TRBV29-1 to TRBJ2-3; no clear D. Germline CDR1 reads SQVTM; CDR2 reads ANQGSEA. Trimming removed 0 bases at V and 2 bases at J, with 6 bases between. This CDR3 has 13 residues. The CDR3 spells CSVEDQYTDTQYF. CDR3 DNA: TGCAGCGTTGAAGATCAGTACACAGATACGCAGTATTTT.

The CDR3 DNA reads as TGCAGTGCTTTCCTGGACAGCACCTACAATGAGCAGTTCTTC. This encodes CSAFLDSTYNEQFF. The genes are TRBV20-1 and TRBJ2-1, with TRBD1 as a possible D gene (6 bases). Looked up from germline, CDR1 is DFQATT and CDR2 is SNEGSKA (reference sequence). The CDR3 length is 14 residues. Deletions cut 5 bases from V and 2 bases from J, with 13 bases between.

This clonotype has a single count. The V gene is TRBV5-1, the J gene TRBJ2-5; 8 positions agree with TRBD1. The end of the DNA aligns better with TRBJ2-7, so the J call may be wrong. CDR3 length: 14 residues. Germline-derived CDR1 and CDR2 are SGHRS and YFSETQ. The CDR3: CASSSTRGRSEQYF. In nucleotides, the CDR3 is TGCGCCAGCAGCTCCACCAGGGGGCGAAGCGAGCAGTACTTC.

This sequence joins TRBV27 and TRBJ2-3; D gene ambiguous. Germline V gene data show CDR1 as MNHEY and CDR2 as SMNVEV (reference sequence). The CDR3 runs to 13 residues. V was clipped by 5 bases and J by 4 bases, with 10 bases between them. CDR3 DNA sequence: TGTGCCAGCAGTGTATTTTTTGCAGATACGCAGTATTTT. Protein sequence: CASSVFFADTQYF.

The chain combines TRBV12-3 or TRBV12-4 with TRBJ1-2, with TRBD1 as a possible D gene (6 bases). The length of the CDR3 is 13 residues. The V gene lost 6 bases and the J gene lost 5 bases, with 13 bases spanning the gap. The CDR3 region is CASRKQGMYGYTF. The CDR3 nucleotides are TGTGCCAGCAGAAAACAGGGAATGTATGGCTACACCTTC.

The chain joins TRBV14 to TRBJ2-7; perhaps D is TRBD1 or TRBD2 (5 bases each). CDR1 and CDR2 (germline): SGHDN, FVKESK. The CDR3 is 14 residues long. Trimming removed 0 bases from V and 1 base from J, with 7 bases in between. The CDR3 coding sequence is TGTGCCAGCAGCCAAGAGAGGGGTTCCTACGAGCAGTACTTC. As protein: CASSQERGSYEQYF.

The chain combines TRBV12-3 or TRBV12-4 with TRBJ2-7, with 7 bases matching TRBD1. J gave up 10 bases and V 6 bases, and 15 bases lay outside the gene matches. The CDR3 is made up of 14 amino acids. DNA of the CDR3: TGTGCCAGCAGGGAACAGGGACAGCTTGGGGCCCAGTACTTC. Translated, it gives CASREQGQLGAQYF.

J is TRBJ2-3 and V is TRBV12-3 or TRBV12-4, with D possibly TRBD2 on 5 matching bases. The CDR3 totals 13 residues. V was trimmed by 5 bases and J by 5 bases, leaving 11 bases between them. In nucleotides, the CDR3 is TGTGCCAGCAGTAGGGAGCGAGAAGATACGCAGTATTTT. This gives the protein CASSREREDTQYF.

The rearrangement links TRBV11-2 to TRBJ2-3; 10 nucleotides line up with TRBD1. V lost 3 bases and J lost 6; bases outside the gene matches: 3. Germline values: CDR1 SGHAT, CDR2 FQNNGV. The CDR3 sequence is 14 residues long. CDR3 sequence reads: CASSLDRGSDTQYF. In nucleotides, the CDR3 is TGTGCCAGCAGCTTGGACAGGGGGAGCGATACGCAGTATTTT.

This chain connects TRBV6-1 to TRBJ2-5; D may correspond to TRBD1 or TRBD2 (5 bases each). Germline V gene sequence: CDR1 MNHNS, CDR2 SASEGT. Deletions cut 4 bases from V and 5 bases from J, with 20 bases between. This CDR3 has 16 residues. The CDR3 is CASSVWGPRVGETQYF. CDR3 in DNA: TGTGCCAGCAGTGTCTGGGGACCGAGGGTCGGGGAGACCCAGTACTTC.

V usage is TRBV29-1 and J usage is TRBJ1-2; D not resolved. CDR1 and CDR2 (germline): SQVTM, ANQGSEA. The CDR3 covers 12 residues. V gave up 4 bases and J gave up 8 bases, with 14 bases separating them. CDR3 sequence reads: CSVGRSAGGYTF. CDR3 bases: TGCAGCGTTGGGAGAAGTGCCGGGGGCTACACCTTC.

This clonotype was counted once. A much larger clone sits a single nucleotide away, making a read error possible. This chain connects TRBV7-2 to TRBJ2-4, with TRBD2 matching 8 bases. The J call may be faulty, since TRBJ2-7 better matches the DNA end. The CDR3 runs to 15 residues. Germline V CDR1 and CDR2: SGHTA, FQGNSA. The CDR3 bases are TGTGCCCGCAGCCCCCAGGGTGAGCGGGGGTACGAGCAGTACTTC. Translating gives CARSPQGERGYEQYF.

The table lists this clonotype with a few counts. This chain connects TRBV27 to TRBJ2-5; 7 positions agree with TRBD1. Trimming removed 3 bases from V and 11 bases from J; junction bases left unmatched: 18. Germline values: CDR1 MNHEY, CDR2 SMNVEV (reference sequence). This CDR3 region has 16 residues. In DNA form, the CDR3 reads TGTGCCAGCAGTTTTTTGATTGCAGGGGGTCTTAATGAGCAGTACTTC. Encoded protein: CASSFLIAGGLNEQYF.

The rearrangement links TRBV30 to TRBJ2-5; D remains ambiguous. The V gene lost 0 bases and the J gene lost 3 bases, with 5 bases spanning the gap. The CDR3 is 12 residues long. From germline, CDR1 is GTSNPN and CDR2 SVGIG (reference sequence). The CDR3 here is CAWSVVEETQYF. CDR3 nucleotide sequence: TGTGCCTGGAGTGTGGTTGAAGAGACCCAGTACTTC.

As regards this clonotype: This may come from a read error, since a much larger clone is one base off. J is TRBJ2-7 and V is TRBV20-1; perhaps TRBD2 as D (6 bases). CDR1 and CDR2 from the germline V gene are DFQATT and SNEGSKA (reference sequence). The CDR3 length is 13 residues. Trimming stripped 8 bases from V and 6 bases from J, with 20 bases between. CDR3 protein: CSPKASAEGEQYF. For the CDR3, the DNA is TGCAGTCCCAAGGCTAGCGCGGAGGGCGAGCAGTACTTC.

The gene calls are TRBV7-2 and TRBJ1-2, with D possibly TRBD1 on 5 matching bases. This CDR3 has 14 residues. The germline V and J ends were trimmed by 0 bases and 2 bases, with 7 bases remaining between them. Per the germline V gene, CDR1 is SGHTA and CDR2 is FQGNSA. The CDR3 here is CASSLADINYGYTF. The CDR3 DNA reads as TGTGCCAGCAGCTTAGCGGACATCAACTATGGCTACACCTTC.

The rearrangement joins TRBV5-1 to TRBJ2-3, with D possibly being TRBD1 (6 bases). The V end was cut by 5 bases, the J end by 2 bases, with 15 bases between. The CDR3 totals 15 residues. The germline CDR1 and CDR2 sequences are SGHRS and YFSETQ. For the CDR3, the DNA is TGCGCCAGCAGGTCCCGGGACACCTACACAGATACGCAGTATTTT. Translation gives CASRSRDTYTDTQYF.

The rearrangement links TRBV20-1 to TRBJ2-3, with D possibly TRBD1 on 6 matching bases. Trimming left V 6 bases short and J 2 bases short, with 12 bases between. Germline lookup yields CDR1 DFQATT and CDR2 SNEGSKA (reference sequence). The CDR3 spans 13 residues. CDR3 protein: CSAPTGITDTQYF. The CDR3 DNA sequence: TGCAGTGCCCCTACAGGGATCACAGATACGCAGTATTTT.

This clonotype was recorded a few times. The chain recombines TRBV5-1 with TRBJ2-3, with a possible D match to TRBD1 (5 bases). V shed 0 bases and J shed 4 bases, with 12 bases lying between them. Germline V gene data show CDR1 as SGHRS and CDR2 as YFSETQ. CDR3 length: 15 amino acids. CDR3 region: CASSLALSGSDTQYF. The CDR3 DNA sequence: TGCGCCAGCAGCTTGGCCTTGTCAGGGTCAGATACGCAGTATTTT.

V is TRBV7-2 and J is TRBJ2-1; 9 bases are a match to TRBD1. After removal of 4 bases from V and 8 bases from J, the junction contained 9 bases not matched to a gene. The CDR3 covers 15 residues. The germline CDR1 and CDR2 sequences are SGHTA and FQGNSA. The CDR3 protein is CASSSYGTGSYEQFF. The CDR3 nucleotides are TGTGCCAGCAGCTCCTACGGGACAGGGAGCTATGAGCAGTTCTTC.

The CDR3 here is CATSQLDEQYF. CDR3 coding DNA: TGTGCCACCAGTCAATTGGATGAGCAGTACTTC. This sequence joins TRBV24-1 and TRBJ2-5; the D is unclear. V dropped 6 bases and J dropped 11 bases, with 12 bases sitting between them. The CDR3 spans 11 residues. Germline V gene sequence: CDR1 KGHDR, CDR2 SFDVKD.

The V gene is TRBV29-1, the J gene TRBJ2-3; D call uncertain. CDR1 and CDR2 (germline): SQVTM, ANQGSEA. The V end was cut by 3 bases, the J end by 0 bases, with 13 bases between. This CDR3 has 15 residues. For the CDR3, the DNA is TGCAGCGTTGATGTCCGCACAGAGAGCACAGATACGCAGTATTTT. It yields the protein CSVDVRTESTDTQYF.

The chain carries TRBV6-1 and TRBJ2-7, with D possibly matching TRBD2 (6 bases). Germline V gene data show CDR1 as MNHNS and CDR2 as SASEGT. Trimming shortened V by 3 bases and J by 6 bases, and 15 bases separated the two germline ends. The length of the CDR3 is 14 residues. The chain's CDR3 is CASSDGLLGGEQYF. The CDR3 coding sequence is TGTGCCAGCAGTGATGGGTTGTTGGGGGGCGAGCAGTACTTC.

This clonotype has at least ten counts. The V call is TRBV29-1, the J call TRBJ2-1; TRBD1 matches 7 bases. This CDR3 contains 13 residues. J was trimmed by 3 bases and V by 8 bases; bases with no gene match: 7. Germline CDR1 is SQVTM and CDR2 is ANQGSEA. The CDR3 bases are TGCAGCAGCCGGGACAGAGACTACAATGAGCAGTTCTTC. It yields the protein CSSRDRDYNEQFF.

This clonotype was counted only a few times. The chain employs TRBV29-1 and TRBJ2-7, with D tentatively TRBD1 or TRBD2 (5 bases each). Germline V gene lookup returns CDR1 SQVTM and CDR2 ANQGSEA. Trimming pared 3 bases from V and 3 bases from J, leaving 12 bases between. CDR3 length: 13 amino acids. The CDR3 here is CSVEGDRSYEQYF. CDR3 nucleotide sequence: TGCAGCGTTGAGGGGGATCGAAGCTACGAGCAGTACTTC.

This chain joins TRBV27 and TRBJ2-5, with D unresolved. The J call may be mistaken, given a closer DNA end match to TRBJ2-7. CDR3 size: 14 residues. Germline loops: CDR1 MNHEY, CDR2 SMNVEV (reference sequence). The CDR3 here is CASSSAGPPGEQYF. CDR3 nucleotides: TGTGCCAGCAGTTCCGCCGGACCTCCGGGCGAGCAGTACTTC.